The rows below give T cell receptor beta chains drawn from one sample of a study of a mutant IDH1 vaccine in newly diagnosed glioma. These TCRs' antigens remain unknown. Measured with immunoSEQ multiplex PCR; TCRdb has only the in-frame clones, and not every one. The table has some 51,000 clones, around 80% seen once. The material sequenced was PBMCs, taken from a glioma patient whose treatment included an IDH1 peptide vaccine. Source of these receptors: a man in his fifties with glioma. Both conserved end residues are part of each CDR3. D genes are given only for firm matches. The size entry is marked missing in some rows and otherwise reads once, few, many or a size class.

D	V	size	J	CDR3	DNA
NA	TRBV7-8	NA	TRBJ1-5	CASRLGADNQPQHF	TGTGCCAGCAGGTTAGGGGCGGACAATCAGCCCCAGCATTTT
NA	TRBV15	NA	TRBJ2-5	CATSRDRRQETQYF	TGTGCCACCAGCAGAGATCGACGTCAAGAGACCCAGTACTTC
NA	TRBV25-1	NA	TRBJ2-7	CASSGPGPSGSAYEQYF	TGTGCCAGCAGTGGGCCGGGACCCTCTGGGTCCGCCTACGAGCAGTACTTC
NA	TRBV9	once	TRBJ1-5	CASSKFGGAGQPQHF	TGTGCCAGCAGCAAATTCGGAGGGGCTGGTCAGCCCCAGCATTTT
NA	TRBV2	few	TRBJ2-5	CATIQETQYF	TGTGCCACCATACAAGAGACCCAGTACTTC
NA	TRBV29-1	many	TRBJ1-2	CSVLPTEEF	TGCAGCGTCCTTCCGACAGAGGAGTTC
NA	TRBV7-9	NA	TRBJ1-2	CASSPTSYGYTF	TGTGCCAGCAGCCCTACCTCCTATGGCTACACCTTC
NA	TRBV2	NA	TRBJ1-2	CASSEQGTYGYTF	TGTGCCAGCAGTGAACAGGGGACCTATGGCTACACCTTC
NA	TRBV10-3	few	TRBJ2-3	CAISDSTDTQYF	TGTGCCATCAGCGACAGCACAGATACGCAGTATTTT
NA	TRBV28	NA	TRBJ2-6	CASRSGANVLTF	TGTGCCAGCAGGTCTGGGGCCAACGTCCTGACTTTC
NA	TRBV11-2	NA	TRBJ2-2	CASNSLGTGELFF	TGTGCCAGCAACTCTTTGGGCACCGGGGAGCTGTTTTTT
NA	TRBV15	NA	TRBJ2-2	CATSRGGAGGELFF	TGTGCCACCAGCAGAGGAGGGGCCGGCGGGGAGCTGTTTTTT
NA	TRBV27	once	TRBJ2-2	CASSLGGRAGELFF	TGTGCCAGCAGTTTAGGGGGGCGGGCCGGGGAGCTGTTTTTT
NA	TRBV7-2	NA	TRBJ2-7	CASSSGLGAEYEQYF	TGTGCCAGCAGCTCGGGACTCGGGGCAGAATACGAGCAGTACTTC
NA	TRBV2	NA	TRBJ1-5	CASTLGLNNQPQHF	TGTGCCAGCACCTTGGGACTGAACAATCAGCCCCAGCATTTT
TRBD1	TRBV4-1	NA	TRBJ2-3	CASRRTGPADTQYF	TGCGCCAGCAGGCGGACAGGCCCCGCAGATACGCAGTATTTT
TRBD1	TRBV12-5	NA	TRBJ2-2	CASGTTGAVDTGELFF	TGTGCTAGTGGTACGACAGGGGCGGTAGACACCGGGGAGCTGTTTTTT
NA	TRBV5-8	NA	TRBJ2-7	CASSLGQGSYEQYF	TGTGCCAGCAGCTTGGGGCAGGGGTCCTACGAGCAGTACTTC
TRBD1	TRBV5-1	NA	TRBJ1-6	CASSLQGGDNSPLHF	TGCGCCAGCAGCTTGCAGGGGGGAGATAATTCACCCCTCCACTTT
NA	TRBV7-2	few	TRBJ2-2	CASNLAAYTGELFF	TGTGCCAGCAACCTGGCAGCGTACACCGGGGAGCTGTTTTTT
TRBD2	TRBV7-9	NA	TRBJ2-3	CASSPQRGPTDTQYF	TGTGCCAGCAGCCCCCAGCGGGGGCCCACAGATACGCAGTATTTT
TRBD2	TRBV7-9	NA	TRBJ2-7	CASSGGTSGDYEQYF	TGTGCCAGCAGCGGCGGGACTAGCGGGGACTACGAGCAGTACTTC
TRBD1	TRBV2	NA	TRBJ2-7	CASSRQGIYEQYF	TGTGCCAGCAGTCGACAGGGTATCTACGAGCAGTACTTC
TRBD1	TRBV28	NA	TRBJ2-3	CASRPQGSTDTQYF	TGTGCCAGCAGGCCACAGGGGTCGACAGATACGCAGTATTTT
NA	TRBV19	NA	TRBJ2-2	CASSIRPNTGELFF	TGTGCCAGTAGTATCCGGCCTAACACCGGGGAGCTGTTTTTT
TRBD1	TRBV28	NA	TRBJ2-3	CASSYAVMGQVTDTQYF	TGTGCCAGCAGTTATGCGGTTATGGGACAGGTTACAGATACGCAGTATTTT
NA	TRBV14	NA	TRBJ2-2	CASSQASFTGELFF	TGTGCCAGCAGCCAAGCCAGCTTCACCGGGGAGCTGTTTTTT
TRBD1	TRBV29-1	once	TRBJ1-4	CSVDASDRGQGEKLFF	TGCAGCGTTGATGCGAGTGACAGGGGGCAAGGGGAAAAACTGTTTTTT
TRBD1	TRBV5-1	NA	TRBJ2-5	CASSLGTGREETQYF	TGCGCCAGCAGCCTGGGGACAGGGAGAGAAGAGACCCAGTACTTC
NA	TRBV6-1	few	TRBJ1-1	CASSEAGAGEAFF	TGTGCCAGCAGTGAAGCGGGGGCCGGTGAAGCTTTCTTT